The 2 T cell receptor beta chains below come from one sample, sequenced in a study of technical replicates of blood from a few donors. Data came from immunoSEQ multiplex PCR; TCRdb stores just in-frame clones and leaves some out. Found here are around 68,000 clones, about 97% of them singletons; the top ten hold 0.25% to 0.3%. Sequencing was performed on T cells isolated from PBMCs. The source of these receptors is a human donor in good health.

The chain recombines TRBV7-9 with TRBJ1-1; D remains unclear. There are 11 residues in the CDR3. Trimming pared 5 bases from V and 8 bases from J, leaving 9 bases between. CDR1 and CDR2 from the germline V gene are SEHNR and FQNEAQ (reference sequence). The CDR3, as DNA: TGTGCCAGCAGCCCAGGATTGGAAGCTTTCTTT. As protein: CASSPGLEAFF.

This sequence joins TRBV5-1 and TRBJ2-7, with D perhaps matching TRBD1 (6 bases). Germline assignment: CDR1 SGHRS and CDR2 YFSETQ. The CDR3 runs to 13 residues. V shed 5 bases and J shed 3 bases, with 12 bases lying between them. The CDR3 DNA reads TGCGCCAGCAGACAAGGGACAAGCTACGAGCAGTACTTC. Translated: CASRQGTSYEQYF.